One sample yielded the 2 T cell receptor beta chains listed below, sequenced in a study of T-cell reconstitution after alpha-beta-depleted transplantation in children. Study-wide results and limits: The main origin of T-cell counts and diversity one year after transplant was newly produced T cells.

Antigens of these TCRs are unknown. Unique molecular identifiers were used to barcode this TCRbeta library. TCRdb reprocessed the PCR reads with MiXCR, giving one entry per CDR3 protein. The sample contains some 300,000 distinct CDR3 sequences, 7.5% to 9% of which appear only once. This specimen was peripheral blood, taken 360 days after TCRalphabeta/CD19-depleted stem cell transplant. The receptors were sampled from a female patient aged 2 to 10 who had a stem cell transplant for Fanconi anemia, so the T cells may come from the graft donor.

The chain couples TRBV6-5 to TRBJ2-1, with TRBD1 identical over 8 bases. Germline trimming cut 6 bases from V and 7 bases from J; bases unmatched to any gene: 8. Germline-derived CDR1 and CDR2 are MNHEY and SVGAGI. The CDR3 length is 14 residues. The CDR3 nucleotides read TGTGCCAGCAGCTTGGACAGGGTTGGAAATGAGCAGTTCTTC. Translation gives CASSLDRVGNEQFF.

Concerning this clonotype itself: This clone may be a read error of a much larger clone one base away. Here the CDR3 omits its conserved ending phenylalanine or tryptophan, so a read error is the likely source. This rearrangement joins TRBV20-1 to TRBJ2-5; TRBD1 or TRBD2 may be the D gene (5 bases each). The V end lost 7 bases, the J end lost 1 base, and 13 bases lay between the germline ends. The CDR3 length is 13 residues. From germline, CDR1 is DFQATT and CDR2 SNEGSKA (reference sequence). The CDR3 DNA reads TGCAGTGGGTGGGGGAGAATCCAAGAGACCCAGTACTCC. Amino acid sequence: CSGWGRIQETQYS.